Listed below are T cell receptor beta chains from one sample, sequenced in a study of shared clonotypes between healthy human individuals. Sequenced by immunoSEQ multiplex PCR; TCRdb stores in-frame clones only, minus some. The data contain a few million clones, approximately 93% of them singletons. The source material was naive CD4+ T cells from PBMCs. These receptors were collected from a man in his late teens or twenties in good health. Some clones in this sample may be carry-over from other donors' samples. Each CDR3 is given with its conserved first and last residue. Fields, in order: J gene, V gene, D gene, clone size, CDR3 DNA, CDR3 protein. A D gene is named only where the DNA matches it firmly. Not all rows give a size; the values are once, few, many and, for expanded clones, a class.

J: TRBJ1-5
V: TRBV25-1
D: TRBD1
size: .
DNA: TGTGCCAGCAGTGGGGGACAGGGGGCCCCTAGCAATCAGCCCCAGCATTTT
CDR3: CASSGGQGAPSNQPQHF

J: TRBJ2-7
V: TRBV28
D: .
size: .
DNA: TGTGCCAGCAGCCGAGGGGGAGGTAGCAATTACGAGCAGTACTTC
CDR3: CASSRGGGSNYEQYF

J: TRBJ2-1
V: TRBV5-1
D: .
size: .
DNA: TGCGCCAGCGGGGAGGACTCGACCTACAATGAGCAGTTCTTC
CDR3: CASGEDSTYNEQFF

J: TRBJ2-1
V: TRBV10-3
D: TRBD1
size: .
DNA: TGTGCCATCAGAACCGGGACAGGGGCCTTCAATGAGCAGTTCTTC
CDR3: CAIRTGTGAFNEQFF

J: TRBJ2-7
V: TRBV6-5
D: .
size: .
DNA: TGTGCCAGCAGTTACGTGGCAGGGTCTCCCTACGAGCAGTACTTC
CDR3: CASSYVAGSPYEQYF

J: TRBJ1-6
V: TRBV30
D: .
size: .
DNA: TGTGCCTCTAGGAGGAATCTCGTTTCACCCCTCCACTTT
CDR3: CASRRNLVSPLHF

J: TRBJ1-1
V: TRBV7-8
D: .
size: .
DNA: TGTGCCAGCAGCCTTACAGGGTATGGCGCTGAAGCTTTCTTT
CDR3: CASSLTGYGAEAFF

J: TRBJ1-5
V: TRBV28
D: TRBD1
size: .
DNA: TGTGCCAGCAGTGATTCCGGGACAGGGGACCATCAGCCCCAGCATTTT
CDR3: CASSDSGTGDHQPQHF

J: TRBJ2-1
V: TRBV7-3
D: TRBD2
size: .
DNA: TGTGCCAGCAGCTTCCGGACTAGCGGGGCCTACAATGAGCAGTTCTTC
CDR3: CASSFRTSGAYNEQFF

J: TRBJ2-1
V: TRBV9
D: .
size: .
DNA: TGTGCCAGCAGCAAAACAGGGAGCTCCTACAATGAGCAGTTCTTC
CDR3: CASSKTGSSYNEQFF

J: TRBJ2-3
V: TRBV7-3
D: .
size: .
DNA: TGTGCCAGCAGCCCAAACACGGATACGCAGTATTTT
CDR3: CASSPNTDTQYF

J: TRBJ2-2
V: TRBV5-4
D: .
size: .
DNA: TGTGCCAGCAGCTTGGAGACTAGGGTGGCCGGGGAGCTGTTTTTT
CDR3: CASSLETRVAGELFF

J: TRBJ2-1
V: TRBV10-3
D: TRBD1
size: .
DNA: TGTGCCACCAAAACTGGGACAGCCATCAATGAGCAGTTCTTC
CDR3: CATKTGTAINEQFF

J: TRBJ2-2
V: TRBV5-1
D: .
size: once
DNA: TGCGCCAGCAGCCCAAACCCGGGGGCGGGAACCGGGGAGCTGTTTTTT
CDR3: CASSPNPGAGTGELFF

J: TRBJ1-1
V: TRBV7-9
D: .
size: .
DNA: TGTGCCAGCAGCTCCATGGCGGGGACTGAAGCTTTCTTT
CDR3: CASSSMAGTEAFF

J: TRBJ1-2
V: TRBV30
D: TRBD1
size: .
DNA: TGTGCCTGGCGGGACAGGACGGGAGGTTATGGCTACACCTTC
CDR3: CAWRDRTGGYGYTF

J: TRBJ2-1
V: TRBV5-4
D: TRBD2
size: once
DNA: TGTGCCAGCAGTCTTAGCGGGAGGGCCTCCTACAATGAGCAGTTCTTC
CDR3: CASSLSGRASYNEQFF

J: TRBJ1-1
V: TRBV6-5
D: .
size: .
DNA: TGTGCCAGCAGTTACTGGACTTTCGGCACTGAAGCTTTCTTT
CDR3: CASSYWTFGTEAFF

J: TRBJ1-2
V: TRBV7-3
D: TRBD1
size: .
DNA: TGTGCCAGCAGTCCCTCCGGGACAGGGGGCTACTATGGCTACACCTTC
CDR3: CASSPSGTGGYYGYTF

J: TRBJ2-3
V: TRBV9
D: TRBD1
size: .
DNA: TGTGCCAGCAGCGCCGACAGGGCACGGTCGAATACGCAGTATTTT
CDR3: CASSADRARSNTQYF

J: TRBJ1-1
V: TRBV6-5
D: .
size: .
DNA: TGTGCCAGCAGTTATCGGGAGCTCCCCCAGACTGAAGCTTTCTTT
CDR3: CASSYRELPQTEAFF

J: TRBJ2-3
V: TRBV18
D: .
size: .
DNA: TGTGCCAGCTCACCATACGGGACAATCGCAGATACGCAGTATTTT
CDR3: CASSPYGTIADTQYF

J: TRBJ1-3
V: TRBV5-1
D: TRBD1
size: .
DNA: TGCGCCAGCAGACTTAATCCCGGGACAGCTTCTGGAAACACCATATATTTT
CDR3: CASRLNPGTASGNTIYF

J: TRBJ2-7
V: TRBV27
D: TRBD2
size: .
DNA: TGTGCCAGCAGCAAGACCCCGGGACTAGGGAGCCACGAGCAGTACTTC
CDR3: CASSKTPGLGSHEQYF

J: TRBJ2-2
V: TRBV11-3
D: .
size: .
DNA: TGTGCCAGCAGCTTAAGGGGGACCGGGGAGCTGTTTTTT
CDR3: CASSLRGTGELFF

J: TRBJ1-2
V: TRBV12-5
D: .
size: once
DNA: TGTGCTAGTGGGAACCAGGTGGGGGGCGTTGGCTACACCTTC
CDR3: CASGNQVGGVGYTF

J: TRBJ2-3
V: TRBV4-3
D: TRBD2
size: .
DNA: TGCGCCAGCAGCCAAGGACTAGCGGCGCGAGATACGCAGTATTTT
CDR3: CASSQGLAARDTQYF

J: TRBJ2-7
V: TRBV29-1
D: .
size: .
DNA: TGCAGCGTACTTAGCGGATCCGTGGGGTACGAGCAGTACTTC
CDR3: CSVLSGSVGYEQYF

J: TRBJ2-3
V: TRBV2
D: .
size: .
DNA: TGTGCCAGCACTGGAGCGGTAGCGAGAAGCACAGATACGCAGTATTTT
CDR3: CASTGAVARSTDTQYF

J: TRBJ2-6
V: TRBV7-3
D: TRBD1
size: .
DNA: TGTGCCAGCAGCTTCACAGGGGGTACTGGGGCCAACGTCCTGACTTTC
CDR3: CASSFTGGTGANVLTF

J: TRBJ2-3
V: TRBV5-4
D: .
size: .
DNA: TGTGCCAGCAGCTTGGAGGGACACAGCACAGATACGCAGTATTTT
CDR3: CASSLEGHSTDTQYF

J: TRBJ2-4
V: TRBV28
D: TRBD1
size: .
DNA: TGTGCCAGCAGTTTGGGGACAGGGGTACTAGCCAAAAACATTCAGTACTTC
CDR3: CASSLGTGVLAKNIQYF

J: TRBJ2-1
V: TRBV13
D: TRBD2
size: .
DNA: TGTGCCAGCAGCTGGATAAGCGGGATGAGCTCCTACAATGAGCAGTTCTTC
CDR3: CASSWISGMSSYNEQFF

J: TRBJ1-1
V: TRBV5-1
D: .
size: .
DNA: TGCGCCAGCAGCTCCGCTAGCTGGGGCACTGAAGCTTTCTTT
CDR3: CASSSASWGTEAFF

J: TRBJ2-7
V: TRBV5-1
D: TRBD1
size: few
DNA: TGCGCCAGCAGCAAACAGGGGGGTAGCTACGAGCAGTACTTC
CDR3: CASSKQGGSYEQYF

J: TRBJ2-5
V: TRBV28
D: TRBD2
size: .
DNA: TGTGCCAGCAGTTACGGACTAGCCTCCACAGAGACCCAGTACTTC
CDR3: CASSYGLASTETQYF

J: TRBJ1-3
V: TRBV29-1
D: TRBD1
size: once
DNA: TGCAGCGTGAGCCCCACGACAGGGAGGGACACCATATATTTT
CDR3: CSVSPTTGRDTIYF

J: TRBJ2-3
V: TRBV5-4
D: .
size: .
DNA: TGTGCCAGCAGCCTGGGAGGAGGGGGTCTTAATACGCAGTATTTT
CDR3: CASSLGGGGLNTQYF

J: TRBJ1-2
V: TRBV18
D: .
size: .
DNA: TGTGCCAGCTCACCACCCAGTATTAACTATGGCTACACCTTC
CDR3: CASSPPSINYGYTF

J: TRBJ2-7
V: TRBV5-4
D: .
size: .
DNA: TGTGCCAGCAGTGGAACAGAGACCTACGAGCAGTACTTC
CDR3: CASSGTETYEQYF

J: TRBJ1-2
V: TRBV7-9
D: .
size: .
DNA: TGTGCCAGCAGCCTGACCGGATCCGGCTACACCTTC
CDR3: CASSLTGSGYTF

J: TRBJ2-7
V: TRBV28
D: .
size: .
DNA: TGTGCCAGCAGTTTAGGGATAGATAGCTACGAGCAGTACTTC
CDR3: CASSLGIDSYEQYF

J: TRBJ2-3
V: TRBV13
D: .
size: .
DNA: TGTGCCAGCAGCTTAAGGGTCAAAGGCATAGATACGCAGTATTTT
CDR3: CASSLRVKGIDTQYF

J: TRBJ2-7
V: TRBV28
D: .
size: .
DNA: TGTGCCAGCAGTTTAGTCAACCCATCCTCGTACGAGCAGTACTTC
CDR3: CASSLVNPSSYEQYF

J: TRBJ1-2
V: TRBV28
D: .
size: .
DNA: TGTGCCAGCAGTTTGAGCACAGTGTTCTATGGCTACACCTTC
CDR3: CASSLSTVFYGYTF

J: TRBJ2-2
V: TRBV5-1
D: .
size: .
DNA: TGCGCCAGCAGCCCACAGGGACCTCCGGGGGAGCTGTTTTTT
CDR3: CASSPQGPPGELFF

J: TRBJ2-7
V: TRBV5-1
D: .
size: .
DNA: TGCGCCAGCAGCTTTGGTCCGGGCGACGAGCAGTACTTC
CDR3: CASSFGPGDEQYF

J: TRBJ2-3
V: TRBV18
D: .
size: once
DNA: TGTGCCAGCTCACCCGGTCCTGGGGCAGATACGCAGTATTTT
CDR3: CASSPGPGADTQYF

J: TRBJ2-7
V: TRBV19
D: TRBD2
size: .
DNA: TGTGCCAGTCGAATAGCGGGGGGGTCCTACGAGCAGTACTTC
CDR3: CASRIAGGSYEQYF